The 16 T cell receptor beta chains given below trace back to one sample, sequenced in a study of Ad26.COV2.S vaccination and SARS-CoV-2 variants. This sample's treatment: some 20 received Ad26.COV2.S at low or high dose, single or two shots; roughly five received placebo; per-sample allocation not given. Material that was analyzed had been drawn on day 63 after the first vaccine or placebo injection. The repertoire was sequenced with immunoSEQ multiplex PCR; TCRdb's copy has only in-frame clones and lacks some. The profile shows roughly 700,000 clones, 89% of them singletons. Specimen: peripheral blood, collected in a trial of Ad26.COV2.S vaccine versus placebo. The receptor set was obtained from a person aged 18-65 years who received the Ad26.COV2.S COVID-19 vaccine or a placebo.

V and J are TRBV5-6 and TRBJ1-2; no clear D gene. Trimming pared 0 bases from V and 8 bases from J, leaving 8 bases between. The germline CDR1 and CDR2 sequences are SGHDT and YYEEEE. This CDR3 comprises 12 residues. This chain's CDR3 is CASSLVSGGYTF. The DNA for the CDR3 is TGTGCCAGCAGCTTGGTGAGCGGAGGCTACACCTTC.

This chain connects TRBV12-3 or TRBV12-4 to TRBJ2-1; tentative D call: TRBD1 (5 bases). The CDR3 has 12 residues. V lost 8 bases, J lost 6 bases, and 11 bases lay in between. The CDR3 reads CASGRGSNEQFF. CDR3 nucleotide sequence: TGTGCCAGCGGAAGGGGATCCAATGAGCAGTTCTTC.

The rearrangement uses TRBV14 and TRBJ2-2, with D perhaps TRBD2 (6 bases). Between the trimmed V and J ends, which lost 4 bases and 6 bases, there was a span of 12 bases. The germline V gene encodes CDR1 SGHDN and CDR2 FVKESK. The CDR3 is 14 residues long. The CDR3, as DNA: TGTGCCAGCAGCCCAGGACTACTCCCCGGGGAGCTGTTTTTT. This encodes CASSPGLLPGELFF. The complete variable domain, with remaining parts taken from reference TRBV14 and TRBJ2-2, reads EAGVTQFPSHSVIEKGQTVTLRCDPISGHDNLYWYRRVMGKEIKFLLHFVKESKQDESGMPNNRFLAERTGGTYSTLKVQPAELEDSGVYFCASSPGLLPGELFFGEGSRLTVL.

This clone was observed a single time. The chain links TRBV10-1 to TRBJ2-3; D may be TRBD1 or TRBD2 (5 bases each). The CDR3 covers 15 residues. CDR1 WNHNN and CDR2 SYGVQD come from the germline V gene (reference sequence). V lost 8 bases and J lost 2, with 17 bases in between. For the CDR3, the DNA is TGCGCCAGCGACGCCGGGACGGGAAACACAGATACGCAGTATTTT. The encoded protein is CASDAGTGNTDTQYF.

The chain employs TRBV6-2 or TRBV6-3 and TRBJ2-5, with 9 bases fitting TRBD1. V lost 6 bases, J lost 5 bases, and 7 bases stayed unmatched. This CDR3 region has 14 residues. CDR1 and CDR2 from the germline V gene are MNHEY and SVGEGT. The CDR3 DNA follows: TGTGCCAGCAGCGGCCGGGACAGGGATGAGACCCAGTACTTC. Its protein is CASSGRDRDETQYF.

This chain's CDR3 is CASSYWLQGDNSPLHF. The CDR3, as DNA: TGTGCCAGCAGTTACTGGTTGCAGGGGGATAATTCACCCCTCCACTTT. The chain couples TRBV6-5 to TRBJ1-6, with 7 bases fitting TRBD1. The CDR3 is 16 residues long. The germline CDR1 and CDR2 sequences are MNHEY and SVGAGI. Losses at the gene ends were 1 base for V and 5 bases for J; bases not matched to a gene: 5.

The chain is built from TRBV19 and TRBJ2-7; D might be TRBD1 (5 bases). CDR3 length: 17 amino acids. Germline V CDR1 and CDR2: LNHDA, SQIVND (reference sequence). The V end lost 1 base, the J end lost 6 bases, and 22 bases lay between the germline ends. CDR3 loop: CASSIAKDIRSNCEQYF. The CDR3 DNA reads TGTGCCAGTAGTATAGCCAAGGACATTCGTTCGAATTGCGAGCAGTACTTC.

The chain uses TRBV7-9 and TRBJ1-1, with D possibly matching TRBD1 (5 bases). The CDR3 extends over 13 amino acids. V was cut by 7 bases and J by 7 bases, with 16 bases left in between. The V gene's germline CDR1 is SEHNR and CDR2 FQNEAQ (reference sequence). The chain's CDR3 is CASMGWDGREAFF. The CDR3 DNA is TGTGCCAGCATGGGTTGGGACGGACGTGAAGCTTTCTTT.

For the CDR3, the DNA is TGTGCCAGCTCACGTCCGACAGGGGGTTTGACAGATACGCAGTATTTT. It codes for CASSRPTGGLTDTQYF. This chain uses TRBV18 with TRBJ2-3; 9 nucleotides match TRBD1. V trimming: 4 bases; J trimming: 3 bases; junction bases outside the gene matches: 8. Per germline, CDR1 KGHSH and CDR2 LQKENI. The CDR3 length is 16 residues.

The chain uses TRBV19 and TRBJ1-5; D is possibly TRBD1 (6 bases). The germline gives CDR1 LNHDA, CDR2 SQIVND (reference sequence). The CDR3 runs to 16 residues. With 7 bases removed from V and 3 bases from J, the gap between germline ends came to 19 bases. The DNA of the CDR3 is TGTGCCAGTACCCAAAGGGGCAGGGGTACCAATCAGCCCCAGCATTTT. Residues: CASTQRGRGTNQPQHF.

Comment on this clone: At one boundary the junction diverges from the germline segment, which might be a read error. This chain joins TRBV19 and TRBJ1-3, with 11 bases identical to TRBD1. The germline CDR1 and CDR2 sequences are LNHDA and SQIVND (reference sequence). This CDR3 contains 15 residues. The CDR3 DNA reads as TGTGCCAGTGGACAGGGGGCAGAAGCTGGGAACACCATATATTTT. This codes for CASGQGAEAGNTIYF.

The CDR3 loop is CASTLLGGPETQYF. For the CDR3, the DNA is TGTGCCAGCACCCTTCTCGGGGGGCCGGAGACCCAGTACTTC. The chain couples TRBV5-4 to TRBJ2-5; maybe TRBD2 (7 bases). This CDR3 region has 14 residues. Germline assignment: CDR1 SGHNT and CDR2 YYREEE (reference sequence). The V gene lost 6 bases and the J gene lost 5 bases, with 17 bases spanning the gap.

V and J are TRBV5-6 and TRBJ1-5; tentative D call: TRBD1 (6 bases). Germline V lookup: CDR1 SGHDT, CDR2 YYEEEE. V gave up 4 bases and J gave up 0 bases, with 11 bases separating them. The CDR3 is 15 amino acids. CDR3 sequence: CASSKGGYSNQPQHF. The CDR3 DNA is TGTGCCAGCAGCAAGGGGGGGTATAGCAATCAGCCCCAGCATTTT. Supplemented by reference TRBV5-6 and TRBJ1-5, the full variable domain reads DAGVTQSPTHLIKTRGQQVTLRCSPKSGHDTVSWYQQALGQGPQFIFQYYEEEERQRGNFPDRFSGHQFPNYSSELNVNALLLGDSALYLCASSKGGYSNQPQHFGDGTRLSIL.

J is TRBJ2-5 and V is TRBV5-6; 7 bases are a match to TRBD2. Per the germline V gene, CDR1 is SGHDT and CDR2 is YYEEEE. V dropped 4 bases and J dropped 5; count of bases not matched to a gene: 5. The CDR3 runs to 13 residues. CDR3 coding DNA: TGTGCCAGCAGCACCGGACTAGAGGAGACCCAGTACTTC. Protein product: CASSTGLEETQYF.

A note on this clone: At one boundary the junction diverges from the germline segment, which might be a read error. V is TRBV18 and J is TRBJ1-5, with D perhaps matching TRBD1 (6 bases). CDR3 length: 14 amino acids. CDR1 is KGHSH, CDR2 LQKENI, per germline. The DNA of the CDR3 is TGTGCCAGCGCACCGGACAGCTTTTATCAGCCCCAGCATTTT. It encodes CASAPDSFYQPQHF. Drawing the rest from reference TRBV18 and TRBJ1-5, the complete variable domain is NAGVMQNPRHLVRRRGQEARLRCSPMKGHSHVYWYRQLPEEGLKFMVYLQKENIIDESGMPKERFSAEFPKEGPSILRIQQVVRGDSAAYFCASAPDSFYQPQHFGDGTRLSIL.

The chain has TRBV6-5 and TRBJ1-2; tentatively, D is TRBD1 (6 bases). Trimming left V 5 bases short and J 5 bases short, with 15 bases between. Germline V lookup: CDR1 MNHEY, CDR2 SVGAGI. The CDR3 runs to 14 residues. The CDR3, as DNA: TGTGCCAGCAGTCCCAGGGGCGGGGAATATGGCTACACCTTC. It yields the protein CASSPRGGEYGYTF.